This T cell receptor (beta chain) is drawn from a study of regulatory T cells in long-lasting Graves disease. Overall study: Duration of antithyroid drug therapy among newly diagnosed Graves' patients was under 3 months.

Time point denoted: newly diagnosed GD, antithyroid drugs for less than 3 months. From RNA extracted from PBMCs, the TCR library was made. Per the germline V gene, CDR1 is MNHEY and CDR2 is SMNVEV (reference sequence). The CDR3 has 13 residues. Trimming cost V 6 bases and J 5 bases, with 14 bases left between them. Building the TCR beta libraries relied on iRepertoire HTBI primers, and CDR3 regions underwent Arm-PCR. TCRdb called the multiplex PCR reads again in MiXCR, with one record for every CDR3 protein. The repertoire holds 680,000 or so distinct CDR3 sequences, with 15% to 20% as singletons. This clonotype was picked up a small number of times. The same specimen was also included in a second study, on T cells in Graves' hyperthyroidism and ophthalmopathy. That report notes: Researchers report that a 13 V-J model separated ophthalmopathy from stable hyperthyroidism.

The chain joins TRBV27 to TRBJ2-7; D is unclear. This specimen consisted of peripheral blood mononuclear cells (PBMCs), obtained at new diagnosis, from a patient treated with antithyroid drugs. The receptor comes from a woman under 40 with Graves disease. CDR3 bases: TGTGCCAGCAGGCGCGGCGGATCCCACGAGCAGTACTTC. This codes for CASRRGGSHEQYF.